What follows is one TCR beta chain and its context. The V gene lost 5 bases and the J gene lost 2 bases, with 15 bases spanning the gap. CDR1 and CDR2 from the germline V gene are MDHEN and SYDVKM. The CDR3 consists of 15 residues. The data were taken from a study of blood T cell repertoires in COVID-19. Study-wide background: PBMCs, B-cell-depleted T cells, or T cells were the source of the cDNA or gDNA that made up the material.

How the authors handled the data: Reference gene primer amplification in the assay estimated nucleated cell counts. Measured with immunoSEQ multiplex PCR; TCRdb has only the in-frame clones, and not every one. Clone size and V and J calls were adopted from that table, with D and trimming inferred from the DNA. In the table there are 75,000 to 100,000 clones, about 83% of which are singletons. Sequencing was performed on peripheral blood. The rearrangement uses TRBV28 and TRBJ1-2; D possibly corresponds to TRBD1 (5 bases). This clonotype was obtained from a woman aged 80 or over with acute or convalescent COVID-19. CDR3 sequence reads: CASSILQVKNYGYTF. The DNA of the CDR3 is TGTGCCAGCAGTATCCTACAGGTGAAAAACTATGGCTACACCTTC.